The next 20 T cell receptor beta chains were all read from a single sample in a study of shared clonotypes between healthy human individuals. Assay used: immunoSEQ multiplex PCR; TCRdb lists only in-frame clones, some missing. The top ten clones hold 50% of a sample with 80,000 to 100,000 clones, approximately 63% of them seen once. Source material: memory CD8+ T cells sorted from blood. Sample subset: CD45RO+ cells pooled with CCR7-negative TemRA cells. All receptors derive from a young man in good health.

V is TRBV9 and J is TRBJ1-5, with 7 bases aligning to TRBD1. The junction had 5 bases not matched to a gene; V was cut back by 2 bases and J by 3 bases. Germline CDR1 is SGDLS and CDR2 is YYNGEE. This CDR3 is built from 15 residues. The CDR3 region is CASSVGTATNQPQHF. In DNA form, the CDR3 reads TGTGCCAGCAGCGTGGGGACAGCTACCAATCAGCCCCAGCATTTT. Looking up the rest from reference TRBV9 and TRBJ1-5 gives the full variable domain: DSGVTQTPKHLITATGQRVTLRCSPRSGDLSVYWYQQSLDQGLQFLIQYYNGEERAKGNILERFSAQQFPDLHSELNLSSLELGDSALYFCASSVGTATNQPQHFGDGTRLSIL.

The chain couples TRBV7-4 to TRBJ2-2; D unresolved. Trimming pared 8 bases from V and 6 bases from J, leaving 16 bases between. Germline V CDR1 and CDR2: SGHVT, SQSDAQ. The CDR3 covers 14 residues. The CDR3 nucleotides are TGTGCCAGCTCGACCGACACCTCTCCCGGGGAGCTGTTTTTT. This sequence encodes CASSTDTSPGELFF.

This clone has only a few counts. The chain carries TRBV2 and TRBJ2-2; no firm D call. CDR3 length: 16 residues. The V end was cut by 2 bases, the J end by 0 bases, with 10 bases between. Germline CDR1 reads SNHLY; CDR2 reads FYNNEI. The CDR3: CASSELQQSNTGELFF. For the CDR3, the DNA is TGTGCCAGCAGTGAACTGCAGCAGTCGAACACCGGGGAGCTGTTTTTT.

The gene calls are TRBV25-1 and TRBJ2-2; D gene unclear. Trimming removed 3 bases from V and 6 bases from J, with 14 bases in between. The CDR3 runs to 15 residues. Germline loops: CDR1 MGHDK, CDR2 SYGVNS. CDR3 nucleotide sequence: TGTGCCAGCAGTGACGCAGCAACGGGCCCCGGGGAGCTGTTTTTT. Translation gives CASSDAATGPGELFF.

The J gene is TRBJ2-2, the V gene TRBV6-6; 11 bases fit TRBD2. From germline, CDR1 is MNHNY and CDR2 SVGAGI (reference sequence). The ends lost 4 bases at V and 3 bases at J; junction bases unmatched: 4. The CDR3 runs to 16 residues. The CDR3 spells CASSSQLAGDTGELFF. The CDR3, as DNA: TGTGCCAGCAGTTCGCAACTAGCGGGAGACACCGGGGAGCTGTTTTTT.

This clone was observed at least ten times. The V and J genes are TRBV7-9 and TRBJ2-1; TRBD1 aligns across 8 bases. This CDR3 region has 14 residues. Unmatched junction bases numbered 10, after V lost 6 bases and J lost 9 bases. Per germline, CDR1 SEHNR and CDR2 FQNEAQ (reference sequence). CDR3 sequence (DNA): TGTGCCAGCAGGGATCGACAGGGGTACGGTGAGCAGTTCTTC. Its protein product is CASRDRQGYGEQFF.

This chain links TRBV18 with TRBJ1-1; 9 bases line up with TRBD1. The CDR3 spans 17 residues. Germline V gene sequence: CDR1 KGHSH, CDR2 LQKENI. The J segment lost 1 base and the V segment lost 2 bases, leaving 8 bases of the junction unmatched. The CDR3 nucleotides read TGTGCCAGCTCACCAGTGGACAGGGGAACTACGAACACTGAAGCTTTCTTT. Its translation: CASSPVDRGTTNTEAFF.

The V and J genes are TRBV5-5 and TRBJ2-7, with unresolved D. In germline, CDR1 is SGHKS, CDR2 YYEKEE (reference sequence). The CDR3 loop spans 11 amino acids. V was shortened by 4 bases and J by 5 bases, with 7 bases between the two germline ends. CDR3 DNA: TGTGCCAGCAGCCCAGGACACGAGCAGTACTTC. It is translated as CASSPGHEQYF.

The CDR3 DNA reads TGTGCCATCACGAGCGGGGGGATGTACAATGAGCAGTTCTTC. This gives the protein CAITSGGMYNEQFF. The V call is TRBV10-3, the J call TRBJ2-1; TRBD2 matches at 9 bases. Germline V gene data show CDR1 as ENHRY and CDR2 as SYGVKD. The CDR3 sequence is 14 residues long. V dropped 7 bases and J dropped 4; count of bases not matched to a gene: 5.

The CDR3 protein is CASSQDNTGVGDTQYF. The CDR3 coding sequence is TGCGCCAGCAGCCAAGATAATACGGGAGTGGGAGATACGCAGTATTTT. V and J are TRBV4-1 and TRBJ2-3; D is perhaps TRBD2 (6 bases). V lost 0 bases, J lost 5 bases, and 15 bases lay in between. This CDR3 region has 16 residues. CDR1 is MGHRA, CDR2 YSYEKL, per germline.

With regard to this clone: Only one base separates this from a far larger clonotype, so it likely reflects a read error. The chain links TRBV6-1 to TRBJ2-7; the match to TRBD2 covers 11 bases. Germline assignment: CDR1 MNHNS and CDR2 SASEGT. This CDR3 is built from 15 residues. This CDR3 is CVSSATSGSSYEQYF. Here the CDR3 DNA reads TGTGTCAGCAGTGCTACTAGCGGGAGCTCCTACGAGCAGTACTTC.

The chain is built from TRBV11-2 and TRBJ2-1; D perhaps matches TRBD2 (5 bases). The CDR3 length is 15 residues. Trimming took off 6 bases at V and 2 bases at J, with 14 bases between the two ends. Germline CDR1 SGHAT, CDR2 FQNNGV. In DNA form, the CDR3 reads TGTGCCAGCAGATCGGACTGGTCCCCCTACAATGAGCAGTTCTTC. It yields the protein CASRSDWSPYNEQFF.

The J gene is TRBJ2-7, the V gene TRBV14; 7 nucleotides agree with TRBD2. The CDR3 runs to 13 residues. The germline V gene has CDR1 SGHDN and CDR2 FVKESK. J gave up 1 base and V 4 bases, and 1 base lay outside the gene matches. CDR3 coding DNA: TGTGCCAGCAGCCCGGGACTATCCTACGAGCAGTACTTC. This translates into CASSPGLSYEQYF.

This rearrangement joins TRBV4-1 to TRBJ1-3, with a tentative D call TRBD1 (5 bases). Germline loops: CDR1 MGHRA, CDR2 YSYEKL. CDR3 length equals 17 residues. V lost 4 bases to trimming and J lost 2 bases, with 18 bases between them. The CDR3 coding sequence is TGCGCCAGCAGCCCCTACCTCAGGGCGGCGGCTGGAAACACCATATATTTT. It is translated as CASSPYLRAAAGNTIYF.

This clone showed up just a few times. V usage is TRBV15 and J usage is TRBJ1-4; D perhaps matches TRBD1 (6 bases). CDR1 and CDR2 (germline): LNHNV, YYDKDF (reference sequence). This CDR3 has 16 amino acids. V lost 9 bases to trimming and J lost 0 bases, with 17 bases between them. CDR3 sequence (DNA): TGTGCCACTGGGGGACAAGGGAAAACAACTAATGAAAAACTGTTTTTT. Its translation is CATGGQGKTTNEKLFF.

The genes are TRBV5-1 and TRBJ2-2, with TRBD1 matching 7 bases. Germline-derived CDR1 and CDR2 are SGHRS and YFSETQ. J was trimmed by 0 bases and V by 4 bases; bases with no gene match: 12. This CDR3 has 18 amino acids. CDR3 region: CASSLKGGQRANTGELFF. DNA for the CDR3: TGCGCCAGCAGCCTAAAAGGGGGACAGCGAGCGAACACCGGGGAGCTGTTTTTT.

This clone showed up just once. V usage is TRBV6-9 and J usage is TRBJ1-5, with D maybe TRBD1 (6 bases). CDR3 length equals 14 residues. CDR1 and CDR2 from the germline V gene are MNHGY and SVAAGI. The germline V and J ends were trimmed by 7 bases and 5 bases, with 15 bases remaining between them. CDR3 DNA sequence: TGTGCCAGCACCACAGGGTTGGGAGATCAGCCCCAGCATTTT. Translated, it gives CASTTGLGDQPQHF.

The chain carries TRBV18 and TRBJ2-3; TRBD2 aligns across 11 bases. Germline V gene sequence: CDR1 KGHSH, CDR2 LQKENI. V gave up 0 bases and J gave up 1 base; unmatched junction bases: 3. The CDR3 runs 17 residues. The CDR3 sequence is CASSPPGLAGRTDTQYF. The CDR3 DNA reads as TGTGCCAGCTCACCACCCGGACTAGCGGGCCGCACAGATACGCAGTATTTT.

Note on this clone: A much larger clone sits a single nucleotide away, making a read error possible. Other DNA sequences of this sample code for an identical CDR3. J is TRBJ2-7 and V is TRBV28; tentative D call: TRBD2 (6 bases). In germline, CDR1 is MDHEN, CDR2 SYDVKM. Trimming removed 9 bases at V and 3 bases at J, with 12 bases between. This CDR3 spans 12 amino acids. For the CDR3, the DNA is TGTGCCAGTTCCGGGACTGACTACGAGCAGTACTTC. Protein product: CASSGTDYEQYF.

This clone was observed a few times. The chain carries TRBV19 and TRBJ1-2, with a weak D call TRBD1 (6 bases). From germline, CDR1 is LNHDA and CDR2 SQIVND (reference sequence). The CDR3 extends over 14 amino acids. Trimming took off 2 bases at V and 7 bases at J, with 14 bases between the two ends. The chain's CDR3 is CASSILSQGSGYTF. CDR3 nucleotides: TGTGCCAGTAGTATACTGTCACAGGGTAGTGGCTACACCTTC.